The rows below give T cell receptor beta chains drawn from one sample of a study of beta chain features in type 1 diabetes. This table comes from immunoSEQ multiplex PCR, and its TCRdb copy is limited to in-frame clones, with some not included. The data show approximately 470,000 clones, 25% to 35% seen once. Specimen: naive CD4+ T cells from blood. These receptors all come from a man between 18 and 29 years old in good health. CDR3s include the opening cysteine and the closing phenylalanine or tryptophan. Fields, in order: clone size, D gene, V gene, J gene, CDR3 protein, CDR3 DNA. A D gene is named only where the DNA matches it firmly. The listing skips clone size in some rows; elsewhere it reads once, few, many or a size class.

few,TRBD1,TRBV5-1,TRBJ2-5,CASTSGQGGETQYF,TGCGCCAGCACCTCGGGACAGGGAGGGGAGACCCAGTACTTC
few,-,TRBV6-1,TRBJ2-7,CASSVINSGEQYF,TGTGCCAGCAGTGTCATCAATTCCGGGGAGCAGTACTTC
few,-,TRBV30,TRBJ1-2,CAWRATGLEEYGYTF,TGTGCCTGGAGGGCTACAGGCCTCGAGGAGTATGGCTACACCTTC
-,-,TRBV7-3,TRBJ2-5,CASSLNGETQYF,TGTGCCAGCAGCTTAAACGGGGAGACCCAGTACTTC
-,TRBD2,TRBV2,TRBJ2-1,CASTGLAGVNEQFF,TGTGCCAGCACTGGACTAGCGGGAGTGAATGAGCAGTTCTTC
-,-,TRBV4-3,TRBJ2-5,CASSQPLETQYF,TGCGCCAGCAGCCAACCTTTGGAGACCCAGTACTTC
few,-,TRBV25-1,TRBJ2-1,CASSEYRVGIGNEQFF,TGTGCCAGCAGTGAATACCGAGTGGGGATTGGGAATGAGCAGTTCTTC
-,-,TRBV13,TRBJ2-6,CASSRTGISGANVLTF,TGTGCCAGCAGCCGAACAGGGATCTCTGGGGCCAACGTCCTGACTTTC
-,-,TRBV20-1,TRBJ2-5,CSARRGETQYF,TGCAGTGCCCGACGGGGGGAGACCCAGTACTTC
few,TRBD2,TRBV7-8,TRBJ2-7,CASGSGWDYEQYF,TGTGCCAGTGGTAGCGGGTGGGACTACGAGCAGTACTTC
once,-,TRBV7-2,TRBJ2-3,CASSLALYLADTQYF,TGTGCCAGCAGCTTAGCGTTGTATTTAGCAGATACGCAGTATTTT
-,TRBD1,TRBV30,TRBJ2-7,CAWGQVGNEQYF,TGTGCCTGGGGACAGGTCGGCAACGAGCAGTACTTC
few,TRBD2,TRBV7-3,TRBJ2-1,CASSSGLANEQFF,TGTGCCAGCAGCTCGGGACTAGCCAATGAGCAGTTCTTC
few,-,TRBV29-1,TRBJ2-2,CSVQRNTGELFF,TGCAGCGTTCAACGGAACACCGGGGAGCTGTTTTTT
-,-,TRBV11-2,TRBJ2-1,CASSEAFRGGNYNEQFF,TGTGCCAGCAGCGAAGCATTCAGGGGGGGTAACTACAATGAGCAGTTCTTC
-,-,TRBV30,TRBJ2-1,CAWSVDTVYNEQFF,TGTGCCTGGAGTGTAGACACTGTATACAATGAGCAGTTCTTC